The present T cell receptor (beta chain) was sequenced within a study of radiotherapy plus CTLA-4 blockade in lung cancer. Study information: An objective response was seen in 18% of patients, and disease control in around 33%.

Findings of the study overall: After treatment with radiotherapy plus ipilimumab, TCR clones that came from the tumor expanded in blood. It was early blood T cell clone dynamics, with interferon-beta, that reportedly best predicted response.

The data were produced by immunoSEQ multiplex PCR, yet TCRdb's version contains in-frame clones alone and is incomplete. The sample yields around 72,000 clones, approximately 78% seen once. About this clone itself: Its antigen is not known.

The study gave focal radiation plus ipilimumab CTLA-4 blockade to patients with chemo-refractory metastatic non-small-cell lung cancer. The source was peripheral blood, collected from a patient treated with radiotherapy plus ipilimumab. The origin of this receptor is a human donor with non-small cell lung cancer who had a complete response to radiotherapy plus ipilimumab.

CDR3 in amino acids: CASGDNHYEQYF. CDR3 DNA sequence: TGTGCCAGTGGGGACAACCACTACGAGCAGTACTTC. The V gene is TRBV19, the J gene TRBJ2-7, with a possible D match to TRBD1 (6 bases). V shed 8 bases and J shed 3 bases, with 11 bases lying between them. CDR3 size: 12 residues. Germline V lookup: CDR1 LNHDA, CDR2 SQIVND (reference sequence).